The rows below give T cell receptor beta chains drawn from one sample of a study of Ad26.COV2.S vaccination and SARS-CoV-2 variants. Sequenced by immunoSEQ multiplex PCR; TCRdb stores in-frame clones only, minus some. Here the sample spans approximately 240,000 clones, approximately 88% being singletons. Sequences were derived from peripheral blood, sampled in a trial of Ad26.COV2.S vaccine versus placebo. Receptors originate from a person aged 18 to 65 who received the Ad26.COV2.S COVID-19 vaccine or a placebo. The CDR3 runs from the conserved cysteine through the conserved F or W. The order of the fields is CDR3 DNA, CDR3 protein, D gene, clone size, V gene, J gene. A D gene is named only where the DNA matches it firmly. Clone size is shown for a subset of rows, as once, few, many or a class of expanded clone.

DNA: TGTGCCAGCAGTTTTTCCCAGCATCAGCCCCAGCATTTT
CDR3: CASSFSQHQPQHF
D: -
size: -
V: TRBV6-2/TRBV6-3
J: TRBJ1-5

DNA: TGTGCCATCAAAGGGACAGGGGGCTCGAACACTGAAGCTTTCTTT
CDR3: CAIKGTGGSNTEAFF
D: TRBD1
size: -
V: TRBV10-3
J: TRBJ1-1

DNA: TGTGCCAGCAGCCCCGGGACATATCAGCCCCAGCATTTT
CDR3: CASSPGTYQPQHF
D: -
size: -
V: TRBV12-3/TRBV12-4
J: TRBJ1-5

DNA: TGTGCCAGCAGCTTAGAGGACAGGGTCACTGAAGCTTTCTTT
CDR3: CASSLEDRVTEAFF
D: TRBD1
size: -
V: TRBV7-8
J: TRBJ1-1

DNA: TGTGCCAGCAGTTTTTCACCGGGACTACCAAGCTACGAGCAGTACTTC
CDR3: CASSFSPGLPSYEQYF
D: TRBD2
size: -
V: TRBV27
J: TRBJ2-7

DNA: TGTGCCAGCAGTTTATCGGGGAAGGTCTACGAGCAGTACTTC
CDR3: CASSLSGKVYEQYF
D: -
size: -
V: TRBV28
J: TRBJ2-7

DNA: TGTGCCAGTAGTGGACAGGGGGGGTACGAGCAGTACTTC
CDR3: CASSGQGGYEQYF
D: TRBD1
size: -
V: TRBV19
J: TRBJ2-7

DNA: TGTGCCAGCAGAGTGAGCGGTGAAAACTACGAGCAGTACTTC
CDR3: CASRVSGENYEQYF
D: -
size: few
V: TRBV28
J: TRBJ2-7

DNA: TGTGCCAGCAGCTTATTCGGACTAGCGGGAAGTCACGAGCAGTACTTC
CDR3: CASSLFGLAGSHEQYF
D: TRBD2
size: -
V: TRBV7-6
J: TRBJ2-7

DNA: TGTGCCAGCAGTTCATCGAGGGGTTTTCAGCCCCAGCATTTT
CDR3: CASSSSRGFQPQHF
D: -
size: -
V: TRBV28
J: TRBJ1-5

DNA: TGTGCCAGCGCCAAGGAGGGGAGCACAGATACGCAGTATTTT
CDR3: CASAKEGSTDTQYF
D: -
size: -
V: TRBV2
J: TRBJ2-3

DNA: TGTGCCAGCAGCCCCGATCAGGGGGGGTATGGCTACACCTTC
CDR3: CASSPDQGGYGYTF
D: TRBD1
size: -
V: TRBV9
J: TRBJ1-2

DNA: TGTGCCAGCAGCGCGGACAGGTCCCTCGGGGAGCAGTACTTC
CDR3: CASSADRSLGEQYF
D: TRBD1
size: -
V: TRBV9
J: TRBJ2-7

DNA: TGTGCCAGCAGCCCCGACCGAAACACCATATATTTT
CDR3: CASSPDRNTIYF
D: -
size: -
V: TRBV11-2
J: TRBJ1-3

DNA: TGTGCCAGCAGTTTATCCCAAGGATCAAGCCAAGAGACCCAGTACTTC
CDR3: CASSLSQGSSQETQYF
D: -
size: -
V: TRBV28
J: TRBJ2-5

DNA: TGTGCCACCAAATCGGATTCAGGGGCTTTTGTGTCTGAAGCTTTCTTT
CDR3: CATKSDSGAFVSEAFF
D: -
size: -
V: TRBV7-9
J: TRBJ1-1

DNA: TGTGCCAGCACAACTCGGTCAGGGGGTTCATATAATTCACCCCTCCACTTT
CDR3: CASTTRSGGSYNSPLHF
D: TRBD1
size: once
V: TRBV28
J: TRBJ1-6

DNA: TGTGCCAGCAGGCGGGAGGGAAATCCAGATACGCAGTATTTT
CDR3: CASRREGNPDTQYF
D: TRBD2
size: once
V: TRBV3-1/TRBV3-2
J: TRBJ2-3